This T cell receptor beta chain was captured by sequencing in a study of T cell responses to AZD1222 COVID-19 vaccine (dated by TCRdb to about 2021). Study-level background: Because spike-specific TCR depth and breadth did not differ between the two schedules, AZD1222 recipients who got a second dose at roughly 4 weeks were pooled with those who got a second dose at roughly 12 weeks. TCR sequencing covered 233 trial participants: 207 given two doses of AZD1222 and 26 given two doses of MenACWY control vaccine. Enrollment into the trials was organized by age into subgroups of 18-55, 56-69 and 70-plus years, and those subgroups contained roughly 150, 30 and 60 TCR-sequenced participants, respectively. Broader findings and caveats from the paper: The vaccine-associated CD4 TCRs covered the entire spike protein, and the dominant responses fell in regions 160-218 and 743-854. Conclusions about previously exposed vaccinees are limited because only five to seven AZD1222 recipients were SARS-CoV-2 seropositive at baseline. Participants were mostly white British, with more females than males. The authors suggested clonal diversity may have been underestimated. The 56-69-year group was small, and its depth increase did not reach significance, likely because of low power. Spike-specific TCR breadth and depth rose significantly after two AZD1222 doses compared with day 0 and with MenACWY recipients. Epitopes outside the regions mutated in the B.1.351 and B.1.1.7 variants were reportedly recognized by nearly half of the unique spike-specific TCRs. No day 14 peak-response samples were available, so repertoires were characterized only after the peak T cell response.

For this clone: Its specific antigen is unknown. No much larger clone exists at a distance of one base, and base qualities are not known.

The CDR3, from cysteine to phenylalanine, totals 14 residues. The retained sequence is limited to the CDR3, 42 bases, with the frame set at the first base. The trim is 3 bases for V and 4 bases for J, with a gap of 12 bases between the germline ends. The germline V gene provides CDR1 SNHLY and CDR2 FYNNEI. The time point label, as the study defines it: baseline before first vaccination. The vaccinee samples were drawn from two UK trials, COV001 and COV002, one of which was a single-blind randomized controlled phase 2/3 trial testing AZD1222 (ChAdOx1 nCoV-19) in healthy adults. Trial participant PBMC samples were collected at day 0 and day 28 after the second dose for TCRbeta chain sequencing. The CDR3 regions of human TCRbeta chains were analyzed by immunosequencing. Processing in the source paper ran as follows. Repertoire TCRs were checked for matches against a reference library of SARS-CoV-2-specific TCRs that had been generated using the MIRA antigen-specificity platform. Breadth was defined as the fraction of unique TCRs that were SARS-CoV-2-associated. Depth was defined as the fraction of total T cells that were SARS-CoV-2-associated. Using the MIRA data, each spike-specific TCR was assigned both to the spike region to which the TCR was reactive and to a CD4 or CD8 class. Log10-transformed breadth and depth values were compared by one-way ANOVA with Sidak's multiple comparisons tests. As stored in TCRdb, this immuneACCESS dataset retains in-frame rearrangements with V and J assigned. A fraction of the clones does not appear; measured against another copy, unresolved V genes explain less than half of the discrepancy, and the remainder lacks a known reason. V and J calls and clone size are copied from that table; D and trimming were computed from the DNA. The sample table records 100,000 to 150,000 clones; 90% to 95% of these occur just once. The ten largest clones capture 2.8% of the sample.

The material was peripheral blood, obtained on day 0 of AZD1222 vaccination. The TCR comes from an adult in good health. Recombination connected TRBV2 to TRBJ1-2; there is no confident call for the D gene. The DNA sequence is as follows: TGTGCCAGCAGTGATAAAAGCCCGTCCTATGGCTACACCTTC. Translated, this gives CASSDKSPSYGYTF.